This TCR beta chain derives from a study of blood T cell repertoires in COVID-19. From germline, CDR1 is SGHRS and CDR2 YFSETQ. Between the trimmed V and J ends, which lost 0 bases and 7 bases, there was a span of 14 bases. The CDR3 is 15 amino acids. Sequenced by immunoSEQ multiplex PCR; TCRdb stores in-frame clones only, minus some. There are 300,000 to 400,000 clones in the sample; around 87% occur only once, and 2.3% lies in the top ten. This chain connects TRBV5-1 to TRBJ2-1; D is possibly TRBD1 (7 bases). The material sequenced was peripheral blood. The clonotype was recovered from an older woman with COVID-19, enrolled during active disease. The CDR3 spells CASSLGQGAGNEQFF. In DNA form, the CDR3 reads TGCGCCAGCAGCTTGGGACAGGGCGCGGGAAATGAGCAGTTCTTC.